The subject of this entry is one T cell receptor beta chain. Its antigen is not identified. Germline V gene sequence: CDR1 SGHAT, CDR2 FQNNGV. The CDR3 has 14 amino acids. The data were taken from a study of T cells expressing NK-cell markers. Findings and limits, study-wide: In several donors, these clonotypes also led the CD3+CD56-NKG2C+ fraction.

TCRdb derives one entry per CDR3 protein from the 5' RACE reads, leaving out DNA. The listing records about 460,000 distinct CDR3 sequences. The sample comprised blood T cells: a sorted CD56 or NKG2C T cell subset, CD4+ or CD8+ T cells, or bulk PBMC T cells (not recorded which). The sequence was collected from a woman aged 45-65 years in good health. The chain uses TRBV11-2 and TRBJ1-2; the TCRdb call, TRBD1, lacks DNA for checking. CDR3 amino acids: CASSERSQGGGYTF.